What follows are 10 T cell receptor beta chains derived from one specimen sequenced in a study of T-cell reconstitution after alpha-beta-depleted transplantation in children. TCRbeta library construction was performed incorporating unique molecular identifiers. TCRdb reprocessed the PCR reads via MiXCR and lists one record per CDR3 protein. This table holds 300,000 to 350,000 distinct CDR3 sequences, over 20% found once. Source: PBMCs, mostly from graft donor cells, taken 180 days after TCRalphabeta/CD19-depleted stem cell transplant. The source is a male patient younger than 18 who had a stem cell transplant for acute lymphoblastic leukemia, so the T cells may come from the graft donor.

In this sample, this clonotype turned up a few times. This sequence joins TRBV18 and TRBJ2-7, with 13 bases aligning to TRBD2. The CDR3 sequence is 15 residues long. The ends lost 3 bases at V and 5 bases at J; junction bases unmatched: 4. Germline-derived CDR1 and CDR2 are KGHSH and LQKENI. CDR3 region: CASSPTSGRRNEQYF. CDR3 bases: TGTGCCAGCTCACCGACTAGCGGGAGGAGGAACGAGCAGTACTTC.

The chain's CDR3 is CARGRRGHRVLGEQYF. CDR3 bases: TGTGCCCGGGGGAGGAGAGGACACAGAGTTCTGGGCGAGCAGTACTTC. This rearrangement joins TRBV6-8 to TRBJ2-7; maybe TRBD2 (6 bases). V was cut by 11 bases and J by 6 bases, with 29 bases left in between. Germline CDR1 is MNHGY and CDR2 is SAAAGT. The CDR3 is made up of 16 amino acids.

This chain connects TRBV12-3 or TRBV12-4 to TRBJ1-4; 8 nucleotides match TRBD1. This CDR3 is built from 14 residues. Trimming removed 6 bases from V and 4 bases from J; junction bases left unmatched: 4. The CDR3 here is CASRWTGLNEKLFF. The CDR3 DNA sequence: TGTGCCAGCAGATGGACAGGGCTTAATGAAAAACTGTTTTTT.

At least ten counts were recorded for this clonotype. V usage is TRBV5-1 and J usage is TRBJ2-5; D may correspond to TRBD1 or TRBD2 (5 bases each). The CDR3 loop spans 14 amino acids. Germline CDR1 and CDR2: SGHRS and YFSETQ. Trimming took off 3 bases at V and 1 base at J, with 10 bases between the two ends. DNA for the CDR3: TGCGCCAGCAGCTCATGGGACGGCCAAGAGACCCAGTACTTC. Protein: CASSSWDGQETQYF.

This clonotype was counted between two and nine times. CDR3 DNA sequence: TGTGCCAGCAGCTTAGAAAAGGGAGCCAAAAACATTCAGTACTTC. Its protein is CASSLEKGAKNIQYF. J is TRBJ2-4 and V is TRBV7-9, with no clear D. V lost 1 base and J lost 0, with 7 bases in between. This CDR3 is 15 amino acids long. The germline V gene encodes CDR1 SEHNR and CDR2 FQNEAQ (reference sequence). The whole variable domain, remainder taken from reference TRBV7-9 and TRBJ2-4, is DTGVSQNPRHKITKRGQNVTFRCDPISEHNRLYWYRQTLGQGPEFLTYFQNEAQLEKSRLLSDRFSAERPKGSFSTLEIQRTEQGDSAMYLCASSLEKGAKNIQYFGAGTRLSVL.

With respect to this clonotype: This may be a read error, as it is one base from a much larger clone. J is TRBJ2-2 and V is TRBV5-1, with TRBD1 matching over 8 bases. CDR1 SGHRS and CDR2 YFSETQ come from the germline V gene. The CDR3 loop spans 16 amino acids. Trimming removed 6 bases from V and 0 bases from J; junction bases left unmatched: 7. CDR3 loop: CASTPGTGSNTGELFF. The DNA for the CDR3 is TGCGCCAGCACCCCCGGGACAGGTTCGAACACCGGGGAGCTGTTTTTT. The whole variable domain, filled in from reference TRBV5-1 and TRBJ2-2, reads KAGVTQTPRYLIKTRGQQVTLSCSPISGHRSVSWYQQTPGQGLQFLFEYFSETQRNKGNFPGRFSGRQFSNSRSEMNVSTLELGDSALYLCASTPGTGSNTGELFFGEGSRLTVL.

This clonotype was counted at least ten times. In nucleotides, the CDR3 is TGTGCCAGCAGCTTGGACACTAGCAATTCCTACGAGCAGTACTTC. It is translated as CASSLDTSNSYEQYF. The genes are TRBV5-5 and TRBJ2-7; weak D call: TRBD2 (6 bases). This CDR3 contains 15 residues. The V end lost 0 bases, the J end lost 1 base, and 11 bases lay between the germline ends. Germline CDR1 is SGHKS and CDR2 is YYEKEE (reference sequence).

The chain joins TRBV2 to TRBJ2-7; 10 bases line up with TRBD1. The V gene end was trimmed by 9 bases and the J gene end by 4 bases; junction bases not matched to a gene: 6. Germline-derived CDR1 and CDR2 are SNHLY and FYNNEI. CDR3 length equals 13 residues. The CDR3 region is CARGTGAGYEQYF. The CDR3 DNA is TGTGCCAGAGGGACAGGGGCAGGGTACGAGCAGTACTTC.

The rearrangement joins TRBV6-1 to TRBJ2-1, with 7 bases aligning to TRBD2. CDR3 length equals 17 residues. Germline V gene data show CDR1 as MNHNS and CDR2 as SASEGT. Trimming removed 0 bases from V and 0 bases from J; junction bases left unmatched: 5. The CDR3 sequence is CASSEALGGSSYNEQFF. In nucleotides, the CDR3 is TGTGCCAGCAGTGAAGCGCTCGGCGGGAGCTCCTACAATGAGCAGTTCTTC.

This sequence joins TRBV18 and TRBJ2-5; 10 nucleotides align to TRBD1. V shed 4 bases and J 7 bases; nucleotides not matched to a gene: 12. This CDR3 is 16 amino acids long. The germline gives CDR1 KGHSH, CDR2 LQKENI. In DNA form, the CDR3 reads TGTGCCAGCTCACGTCTAGGGACAGGGGAGATGTGGACCCAGTACTTC. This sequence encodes CASSRLGTGEMWTQYF.